Described below is a single T cell receptor beta chain sequence and its context. Its cognate antigen is unknown. Unique molecular identifiers were used in preparing the TCRbeta library. MiXCR was run by TCRdb on the PCR reads, yielding one entry per CDR3 protein. There are some 460,000 distinct CDR3 sequences in the sample; around 15% occur only once, and 25% to 35% lies in the top ten. This sample was taken from a study of T-cell reconstitution after alpha-beta-depleted transplantation in children. Study-wide points: Where alpha-beta T cells came from about two months after transplant was reportedly several hundred expanded graft clones. In some patients, recipient T cells and intrathymic progenitors surviving conditioning explained high day-60 diversity. Newly produced T cells mostly provided counts and TCRbeta diversity after one year, as hyperexpanded clones declined.

Source: PBMCs, mostly from graft donor cells, taken 360 days after TCRalphabeta/CD19-depleted stem cell transplant. This receptor was identified in a boy under two years old who had a stem cell transplant for Wiskott-Aldrich syndrome, so the T cells may come from the graft donor.

CDR3 bases: TGCGCCAGCAGCTTGGTGGGGGACAGGATCTTCAATGAGCAGTTCTTC. Encoded protein: CASSLVGDRIFNEQFF. The chain combines TRBV5-1 with TRBJ2-1; 8 bases agree with TRBD1. With 0 bases clipped from V and 6 bases from J, the junction kept 8 bases outside the gene matches. This CDR3 has 16 residues. Germline CDR1 is SGHRS and CDR2 is YFSETQ. The full variable domain, with the rest looked up from reference TRBV5-1 and TRBJ2-1, is KAGVTQTPRYLIKTRGQQVTLSCSPISGHRSVSWYQQTPGQGLQFLFEYFSETQRNKGNFPGRFSGRQFSNSRSEMNVSTLELGDSALYLCASSLVGDRIFNEQFFGPGTRLTVL.